The rows below give T cell receptor beta chains drawn from one sample of a study of human T cells and chemical hapten exposure. One entry per CDR3 protein results from TCRdb running MiXCR on the RACE reads. The sample contains 65,000 to 85,000 distinct CDR3 sequences, 9% to 12% of which appear only once. This specimen was whole blood, taken in connection with sensitization to the hapten diphenylcyclopropenone (DPC). The receptors shown here come from a woman aged 45-65 years with alopecia areata. Some clones in this sample may be carry-over from other donors' samples. Each CDR3 is given with its conserved first and last residue. The D gene is left open where the match is weak. Clone sizes are given selectively: once, few, many, or a class where the clone is expanded.

abundance	d_gene	v_gene	j_gene	CDR3aa	CDR3nt
-	-	TRBV5-4	TRBJ2-3	CASTVDLARIPDTQYF	TGTGCCAGCACCGTGGACTTGGCGAGAATCCCAGATACGCAGTATTTT
-	TRBD2	TRBV28	TRBJ2-5	CASSLLAGGTQYF	TGTGCCAGCAGTTTACTAGCGGGAGGAACCCAGTACTTC
-	TRBD2	TRBV7-6	TRBJ2-1	CASSPRTSGSANEQFF	TGTGCCAGCAGCCCCAGGACTAGCGGGAGCGCCAATGAGCAGTTCTTC
-	-	TRBV29-1	TRBJ2-2	CSVGLGRKLFF	TGCAGCGTGGGGTTAGGGAGGAAGCTGTTTTTT
few	-	TRBV29-1	TRBJ2-7	CSVEVPGEQYF	TGCAGCGTTGAAGTCCCGGGCGAGCAGTACTTC
many	-	TRBV19	TRBJ2-2	CASSQRKNTGELFF	TGTGCCAGTAGTCAGCGGAAGAACACCGGGGAGCTGTTTTTT
few	TRBD2	TRBV11-2	TRBJ2-3	CASRRSRLATDTQYF	TGTGCCAGCAGACGTAGCCGACTAGCCACAGATACGCAGTATTTT
few	-	TRBV3-1	TRBJ2-7	CASSQDDSVSYEQYF	TGTGCCAGCAGCCAAGATGACAGTGTCTCCTACGAGCAGTACTTC
few	-	TRBV7-9	TRBJ2-7	CASSLGNTRGYGNGGYEQYF	TGTGCCAGCAGCTTAGGGAACACCCGGGGCTACGGTAACGGAGGATACGAGCAGTACTTC
few	-	TRBV5-1	TRBJ1-1	CANSPGLGTEAFF	TGCGCCAACAGCCCAGGGTTGGGCACTGAAGCTTTCTTT
-	-	TRBV25-1	TRBJ2-7	CASTGTSYEQYF	TGTGCCAGTACGGGTACTTCCTACGAGCAGTACTTC
-	-	TRBV29-1	TRBJ1-5	CSVTRGSNQPQHF	TGCAGCGTTACCCGGGGCAGCAATCAGCCCCAGCATTTT
few	TRBD2	TRBV29-1	TRBJ2-7	CSAWTSGSLHEQYF	TGCAGCGCCTGGACTAGCGGGAGCCTCCACGAGCAGTACTTC
many	-	TRBV27	TRBJ1-4	CASGQGLGEKLFF	TGTGCCAGCGGCCAAGGGCTGGGTGAAAAACTGTTTTTT
-	TRBD2	TRBV10-2	TRBJ2-7	CASRLAGLEQYF	TGCGCCAGCAGACTAGCGGGGTTGGAGCAGTACTTC
few	TRBD2	TRBV6-5	TRBJ2-3	CASRRAGATDTQYF	TGTGCCAGCAGAAGAGCGGGAGCCACAGATACGCAGTATTTT
-	-	TRBV3-1	TRBJ1-1	CASSRLKNTEAFF	TGTGCCAGCAGCCGACTGAAGAACACTGAAGCTTTCTTT
many	-	TRBV30	TRBJ1-2	CACARAGSYGYTF	TGTGCCTGCGCCCGCGCCGGTTCCTATGGCTACACCTTC
-	-	TRBV3-1	TRBJ1-6	CASSQGWQGNSPLHF	TGTGCCAGCAGCCAAGGATGGCAGGGAAATTCACCCCTCCACTTT
few	-	TRBV7-2	TRBJ1-6	CASSLSGREGSPLHF	TGTGCCAGCAGCTTAAGTGGTAGGGAAGGATCACCCCTCCACTTT
-	TRBD2	TRBV20-1	TRBJ2-1	CSARRLAGVYEQFF	TGCAGTGCTAGAAGACTAGCGGGAGTTTATGAGCAGTTCTTC
-	-	TRBV6-1	TRBJ1-1	CASTTPPVGAFF	TGTGCCAGCACTACTCCCCCGGTCGGAGCTTTCTTT
many	-	TRBV12-3/TRBV12-4	TRBJ2-2	CASSRVRAANTGELFF	TGTGCCAGCAGTCGAGTTAGAGCAGCGAACACCGGGGAGCTGTTTTTT
many	-	TRBV2	TRBJ1-3	CASSEAGRRDSGNTIYF	TGTGCCAGCAGTGAAGCAGGACGGCGAGACTCTGGAAACACCATATATTTT
many	TRBD2	TRBV7-3	TRBJ2-2	CASSLRPSGTTGELFF	TGTGCCAGCAGCTTAAGGCCTAGCGGGACCACCGGGGAGCTGTTTTTT
few	-	TRBV11-2	TRBJ2-7	CASSFPGFRYEQYF	TGTGCCAGCAGCTTCCCTGGCTTCCGCTACGAGCAGTACTTC
-	TRBD1	TRBV19	TRBJ2-3	CASSSDRADTQYF	TGTGCCAGTAGCTCGGACAGGGCGGATACGCAGTATTTT
many	-	TRBV20-1	TRBJ2-7	CSARDKSGPYEQYF	TGCAGTGCTAGAGATAAGAGCGGCCCCTACGAGCAGTACTTC
-	-	TRBV12-3/TRBV12-4	TRBJ1-4	CASSRGGNEKLFF	TGTGCCAGCAGCCGCGGCGGTAATGAAAAACTGTTTTTT
few	TRBD2	TRBV2	TRBJ2-2	CASKTLAAKEELFF	TGTGCCAGCAAGACCCTAGCGGCTAAGGAGGAGCTGTTTTTT
-	TRBD2	TRBV5-4	TRBJ2-7	CASSLPSGALEQYF	TGTGCCAGCAGCTTGCCCAGCGGGGCTCTCGAGCAGTACTTC
-	-	TRBV12-3/TRBV12-4	TRBJ2-5	CASRPDSRPTQYF	TGTGCCAGCAGACCTGACTCACGGCCGACCCAGTACTTC
few	-	TRBV3-1	TRBJ2-7	CASSQLPGAGPYEQYF	TGTGCCAGCAGCCAGCTCCCGGGGGCGGGACCCTACGAGCAGTACTTC
many	TRBD1	TRBV30	TRBJ2-3	CACWTGGNTDTQYF	TGTGCCTGTTGGACAGGGGGCAACACAGATACGCAGTATTTT
few	TRBD2	TRBV20-1	TRBJ2-7	CSAKVAGATYEQYF	TGCAGTGCTAAGGTGGCGGGAGCTACCTACGAGCAGTACTTC
many	-	TRBV7-9	TRBJ1-4	CASSLGGDEKLFF	TGTGCCAGCAGCTTGGGAGGGGACGAAAAACTGTTTTTT
-	-	TRBV7-6	TRBJ2-7	CASSPRQSYEQYF	TGTGCCAGCAGCCCTAGACAGTCCTACGAGCAGTACTTC
few	-	TRBV12-3/TRBV12-4	TRBJ2-2	CASSREGTVRANTGELFF	TGTGCCAGCAGTCGAGAGGGGACCGTCCGCGCGAACACCGGGGAGCTGTTTTTT
-	TRBD2	TRBV5-1	TRBJ2-3	CASSTQAGVADTQYF	TGCGCCAGCAGCACCCAAGCGGGAGTGGCAGATACGCAGTATTTT
-	TRBD1	TRBV29-1	TRBJ1-4	CSVNTGTGYEKLFF	TGCAGCGTGAACACCGGGACAGGGTATGAAAAACTGTTTTTT
many	-	TRBV2	TRBJ1-6	CASSELRVLSPLHF	TGTGCCAGCAGTGAACTTAGGGTTCTGTCACCCCTCCACTTT
many	-	TRBV9	TRBJ1-3	CASSASASGNTIYF	TGTGCCAGCAGCGCTTCCGCCTCTGGAAACACCATATATTTT